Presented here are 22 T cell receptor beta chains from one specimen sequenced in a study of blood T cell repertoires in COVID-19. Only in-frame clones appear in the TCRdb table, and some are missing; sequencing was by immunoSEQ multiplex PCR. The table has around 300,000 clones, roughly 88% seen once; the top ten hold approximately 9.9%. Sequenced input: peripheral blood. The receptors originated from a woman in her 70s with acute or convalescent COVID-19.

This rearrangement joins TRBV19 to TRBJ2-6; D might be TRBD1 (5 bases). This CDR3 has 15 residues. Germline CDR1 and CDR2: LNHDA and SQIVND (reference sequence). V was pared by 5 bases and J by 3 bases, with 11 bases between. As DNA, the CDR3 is TGTGCCAGTAGTCCAGGGATAGGTGGGGCCAACGTCCTGACTTTC. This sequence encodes CASSPGIGGANVLTF.

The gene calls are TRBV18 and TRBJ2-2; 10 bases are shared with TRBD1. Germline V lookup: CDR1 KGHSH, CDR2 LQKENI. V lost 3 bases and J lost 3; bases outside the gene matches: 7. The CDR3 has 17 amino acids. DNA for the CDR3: TGTGCCAGCTCACCCCTTCTCGGGACAGGGGACACCGGGGAGCTGTTTTTT. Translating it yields CASSPLLGTGDTGELFF.

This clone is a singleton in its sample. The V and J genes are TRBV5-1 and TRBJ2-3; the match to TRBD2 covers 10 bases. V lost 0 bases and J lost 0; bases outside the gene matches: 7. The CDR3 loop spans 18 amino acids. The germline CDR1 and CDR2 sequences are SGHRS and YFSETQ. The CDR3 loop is CASSLEVLAGSSTDTQYF. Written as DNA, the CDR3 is TGCGCCAGCAGCTTGGAGGTACTAGCGGGGTCTAGCACAGATACGCAGTATTTT. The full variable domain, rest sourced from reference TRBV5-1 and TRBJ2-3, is KAGVTQTPRYLIKTRGQQVTLSCSPISGHRSVSWYQQTPGQGLQFLFEYFSETQRNKGNFPGRFSGRQFSNSRSEMNVSTLELGDSALYLCASSLEVLAGSSTDTQYFGPGTRLTVL.

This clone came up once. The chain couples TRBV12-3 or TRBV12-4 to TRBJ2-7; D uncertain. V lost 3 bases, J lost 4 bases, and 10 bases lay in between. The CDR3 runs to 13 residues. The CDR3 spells CASSLTPSYEQYF. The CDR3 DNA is TGTGCCAGCAGTTTGACTCCTTCATACGAGCAGTACTTC.

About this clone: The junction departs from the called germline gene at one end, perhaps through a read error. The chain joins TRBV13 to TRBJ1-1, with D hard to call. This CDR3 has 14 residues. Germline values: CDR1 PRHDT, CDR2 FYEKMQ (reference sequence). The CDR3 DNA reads TGTGCCAGCAGCCTGGGAAGCGGGAACCCTGAAGCTTTCTTT. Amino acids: CASSLGSGNPEAFF.

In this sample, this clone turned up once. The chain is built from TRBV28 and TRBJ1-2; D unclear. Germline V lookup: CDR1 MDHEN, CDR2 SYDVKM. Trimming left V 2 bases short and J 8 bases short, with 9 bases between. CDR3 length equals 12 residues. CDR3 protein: CASSLRGRGYTF. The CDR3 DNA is TGTGCCAGCAGTTTAAGAGGAAGGGGCTACACCTTC.

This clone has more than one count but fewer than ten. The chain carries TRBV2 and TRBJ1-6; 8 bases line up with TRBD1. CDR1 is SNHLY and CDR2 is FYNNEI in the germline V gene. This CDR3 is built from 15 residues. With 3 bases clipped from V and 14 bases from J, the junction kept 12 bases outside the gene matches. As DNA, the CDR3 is TGTGCCAGCAGTGACAGGGGGCCCCAACGGTCGGCCCTCCACTTT. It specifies CASSDRGPQRSALHF.

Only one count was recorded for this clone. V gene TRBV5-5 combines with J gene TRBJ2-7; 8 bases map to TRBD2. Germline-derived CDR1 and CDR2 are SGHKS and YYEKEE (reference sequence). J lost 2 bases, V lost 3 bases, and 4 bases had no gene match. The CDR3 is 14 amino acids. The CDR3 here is CASSSGRGPYEQYF. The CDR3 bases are TGTGCCAGCAGCTCCGGGAGGGGCCCCTACGAGCAGTACTTC. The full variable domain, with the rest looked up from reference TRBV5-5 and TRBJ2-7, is DAGVTQSPTHLIKTRGQQVTLRCSPISGHKSVSWYQQVLGQGPQFIFQYYEKEERGRGNFPDRFSARQFPNYSSELNVNALLLGDSALYLCASSSGRGPYEQYFGPGTRLTVT.

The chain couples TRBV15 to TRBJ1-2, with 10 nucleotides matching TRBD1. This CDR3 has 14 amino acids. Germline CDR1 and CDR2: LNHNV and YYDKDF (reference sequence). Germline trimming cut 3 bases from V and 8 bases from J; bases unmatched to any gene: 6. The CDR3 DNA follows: TGTGCCACCAGCAGTAGACAGGGGGCGCGGGGCTACACCTTC. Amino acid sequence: CATSSRQGARGYTF. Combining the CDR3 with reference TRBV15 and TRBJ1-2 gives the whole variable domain DAMVIQNPRYQVTQFGKPVTLSCSQTLNHNVMYWYQQKSSQAPKLLFHYYDKDFNNEADTPDNFQSRRPNTSFCFLDIRSPGLGDTAMYLCATSSRQGARGYTFGSGTRLTVV.

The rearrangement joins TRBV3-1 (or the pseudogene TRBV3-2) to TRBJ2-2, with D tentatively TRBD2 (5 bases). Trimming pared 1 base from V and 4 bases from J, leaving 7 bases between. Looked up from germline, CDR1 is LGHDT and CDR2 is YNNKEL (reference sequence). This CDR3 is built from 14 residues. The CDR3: CASSQGETTGELFF. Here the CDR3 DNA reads TGTGCCAGCAGCCAAGGGGAGACCACCGGGGAGCTGTTTTTT.

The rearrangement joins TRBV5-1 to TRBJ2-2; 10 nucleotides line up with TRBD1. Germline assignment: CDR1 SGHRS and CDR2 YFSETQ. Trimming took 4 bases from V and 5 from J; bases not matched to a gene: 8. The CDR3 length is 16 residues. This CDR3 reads CASSPPGQGGTGELFF. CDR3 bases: TGCGCCAGCAGCCCGCCCGGACAGGGGGGAACCGGGGAGCTGTTTTTT.

The CDR3 here is CASSIAGGRDTQYF. CDR3 sequence (DNA): TGTGCCAGCAGCATAGCGGGGGGGAGGGATACGCAGTATTTT. V and J are TRBV2 and TRBJ2-3; 11 bases are shared with TRBD2. Germline-derived CDR1 and CDR2 are SNHLY and FYNNEI. After removal of 6 bases from V and 6 bases from J, the junction contained 5 bases not matched to a gene. CDR3 size: 14 residues.

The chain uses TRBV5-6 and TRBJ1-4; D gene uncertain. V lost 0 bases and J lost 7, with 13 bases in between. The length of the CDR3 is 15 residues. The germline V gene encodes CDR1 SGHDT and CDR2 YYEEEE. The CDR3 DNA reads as TGTGCCAGCAGCTTGGCCGGCAGGATGGGTGAAAAACTGTTTTTT. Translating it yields CASSLAGRMGEKLFF.

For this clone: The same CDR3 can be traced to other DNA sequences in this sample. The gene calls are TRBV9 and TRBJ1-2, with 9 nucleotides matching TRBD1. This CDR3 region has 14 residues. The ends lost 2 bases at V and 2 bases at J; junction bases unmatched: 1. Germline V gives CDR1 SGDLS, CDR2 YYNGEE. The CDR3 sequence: CASSVGQGNYGYTF. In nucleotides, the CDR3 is TGTGCCAGCAGCGTCGGACAGGGGAACTATGGCTACACCTTC. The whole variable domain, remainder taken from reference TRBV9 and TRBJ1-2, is DSGVTQTPKHLITATGQRVTLRCSPRSGDLSVYWYQQSLDQGLQFLIQYYNGEERAKGNILERFSAQQFPDLHSELNLSSLELGDSALYFCASSVGQGNYGYTFGSGTRLTVV.

The CDR3 DNA follows: TGTGCCAGCAGCTCAGACAGGGGAATGTCAGGAGGCTACACCTTC. Residues: CASSSDRGMSGGYTF. This sequence joins TRBV11-2 and TRBJ1-2; 8 positions match TRBD1. This CDR3 has 15 amino acids. The germline CDR1 and CDR2 sequences are SGHAT and FQNNGV. The junction had 12 bases not matched to a gene; V was cut back by 4 bases and J by 8 bases.

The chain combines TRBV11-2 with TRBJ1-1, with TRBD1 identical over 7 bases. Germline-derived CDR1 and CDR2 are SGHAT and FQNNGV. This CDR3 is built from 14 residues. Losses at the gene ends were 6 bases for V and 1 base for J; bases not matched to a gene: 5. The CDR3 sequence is CASSSGQTNTEAFF. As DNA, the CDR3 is TGTGCCAGCAGTTCGGGACAGACGAACACTGAAGCTTTCTTT. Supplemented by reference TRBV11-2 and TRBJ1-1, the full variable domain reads EAGVAQSPRYKIIEKRQSVAFWCNPISGHATLYWYQQILGQGPKLLIQFQNNGVVDDSQLPKDRFSAERLKGVDSTLKIQPAKLEDSAVYLCASSSGQTNTEAFFGQGTRLTVV.

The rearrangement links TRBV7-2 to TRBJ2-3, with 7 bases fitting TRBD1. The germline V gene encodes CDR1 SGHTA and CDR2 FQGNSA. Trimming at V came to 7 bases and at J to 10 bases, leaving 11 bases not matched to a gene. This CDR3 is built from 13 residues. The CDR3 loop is CASKWLGQDSQYF. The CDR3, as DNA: TGTGCCAGCAAATGGTTAGGACAGGATTCGCAGTATTTT.

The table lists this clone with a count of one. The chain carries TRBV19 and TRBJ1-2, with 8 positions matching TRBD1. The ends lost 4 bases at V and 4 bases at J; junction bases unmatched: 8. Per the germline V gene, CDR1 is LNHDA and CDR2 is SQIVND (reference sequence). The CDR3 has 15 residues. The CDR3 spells CASSTGQGKFYGYTF. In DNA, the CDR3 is TGTGCCAGTAGTACCGGACAGGGAAAATTCTATGGCTACACCTTC.

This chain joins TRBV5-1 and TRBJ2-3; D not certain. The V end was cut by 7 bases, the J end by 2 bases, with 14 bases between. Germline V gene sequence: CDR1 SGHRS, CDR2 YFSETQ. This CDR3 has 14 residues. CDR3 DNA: TGCGCCAGCCGCCTATTGGTCTCCACAGATACGCAGTATTTT. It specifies CASRLLVSTDTQYF.

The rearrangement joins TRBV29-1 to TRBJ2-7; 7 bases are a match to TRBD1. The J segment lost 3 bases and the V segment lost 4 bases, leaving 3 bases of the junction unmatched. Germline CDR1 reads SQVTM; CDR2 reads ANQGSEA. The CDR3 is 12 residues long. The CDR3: CSVVQGNYEQYF. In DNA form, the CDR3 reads TGCAGCGTTGTACAGGGGAACTACGAGCAGTACTTC.

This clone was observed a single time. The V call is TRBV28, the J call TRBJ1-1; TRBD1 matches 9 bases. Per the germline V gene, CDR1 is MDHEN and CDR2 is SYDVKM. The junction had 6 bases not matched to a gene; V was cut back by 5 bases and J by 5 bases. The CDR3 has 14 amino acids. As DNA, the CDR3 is TGTGCCAGCAGTCCCTACAGGGGGCATACTGAAGCTTTCTTT. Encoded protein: CASSPYRGHTEAFF. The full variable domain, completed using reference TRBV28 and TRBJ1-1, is DVKVTQSSRYLVKRTGEKVFLECVQDMDHENMFWYRQDPGLGLRLIYFSYDVKMKEKGDIPEGYSVSREKKERFSLILESASTNQTSMYLCASSPYRGHTEAFFGQGTRLTVV.

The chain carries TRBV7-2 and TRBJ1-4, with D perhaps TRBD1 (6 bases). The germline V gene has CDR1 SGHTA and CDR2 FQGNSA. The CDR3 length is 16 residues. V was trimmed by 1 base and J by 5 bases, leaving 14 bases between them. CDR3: CASSLGAGGGNEKLFF. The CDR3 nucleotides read TGTGCCAGCAGCTTAGGAGCGGGCGGGGGCAATGAAAAACTGTTTTTT.